The present T cell receptor (beta chain) was sequenced within a study of shared clonotypes between healthy human individuals. Points from the study as a whole: Estimated richness was generally greater in naive than memory subsets.

A note on this clone: The antigen remains unidentified.

This CDR3 has 14 amino acids. Germline V gene sequence: CDR1 MGHRA, CDR2 YSYEKL. V was pared by 4 bases and J by 9 bases, with 11 bases of the junction left unmatched. Every donor was a Caucasian adult from Nashville, Tennessee. A split of CD4+ cells into CD45RA+ naive and CD45RA-negative memory subsets was performed. Here immunoSEQ multiplex PCR was the method, and the copy in TCRdb shows in-frame clones only, minus some. This sample has some 2.4 million clones, with roughly 93% found just once. Input material: naive CD4+ T cells from PBMCs. The sample's subset: CD45RA+ positively selected. The clonotype originates from a man aged 18 to 35 in good health. Some clones in this sample may be carry-over from other donors' samples. The rearrangement joins TRBV4-1 to TRBJ2-5, with 7 bases that match TRBD2. The CDR3 here is CASSREGQAVAQYF. CDR3 nucleotides: TGCGCCAGCAGCCGGGAGGGGCAGGCCGTCGCCCAGTACTTC.